Listed here are 10 T cell receptor beta chains from one sample, sequenced in a study of neurological immune-mediated disorders. MiXCR, run by TCRdb on the 5' RACE reads, gives a single entry per CDR3 protein. The repertoire holds some 42,000 distinct CDR3 sequences, with approximately 10% as singletons. Sequencing was done on a sample of CD4+ T cells from blood. These receptors were obtained from a young woman with HTLV-1-associated myelopathy (HAM/TSP).

This clonotype was picked up many times. This chain links TRBV11-2 with TRBJ2-7; the match to TRBD1 covers 8 bases. With V trimmed by 5 bases and J by 3 bases, 3 bases remained unmatched. The V gene's germline CDR1 is SGHAT and CDR2 FQNNGV. The CDR3 loop spans 13 amino acids. CDR3 amino acids: CASSRDRFYEQYF. Here the CDR3 DNA reads TGTGCCAGCAGCCGGGACAGGTTCTACGAGCAGTACTTC.

Concerning this clonotype: A much more abundant neighbour one base away suggests this may be a read error. The chain uses TRBV18 and TRBJ1-4; D not resolved. CDR1 and CDR2 from the germline V gene are KGHSH and LQKENI. CDR3 length: 15 residues. The DNA for the CDR3 is TGTGTCAGCTCACCCGGAACTGGGCTAGGGGAAAAACTGTTTTTT. Amino acids: CVSSPGTGLGEKLFF.

This chain connects TRBV27 to TRBJ1-6; TRBD1 agrees at 10 bases. The junction had 6 bases not matched to a gene; V was cut back by 2 bases and J by 11 bases. From germline, CDR1 is MNHEY and CDR2 SMNVEV (reference sequence). The CDR3 consists of 15 residues. The CDR3 reads CASSLGTGAETPLHF. The DNA for the CDR3 is TGTGCCAGCAGTTTAGGGACAGGGGCAGAGACACCCCTCCACTTT.

The table lists this clonotype with many counts. The chain carries TRBV3-1 and TRBJ2-1; 7 nucleotides line up with TRBD2. Germline V gives CDR1 LGHDT, CDR2 YNNKEL (reference sequence). The CDR3 length is 13 residues. Unmatched junction bases numbered 1, after V lost 1 base and J lost 7 bases. The CDR3 here is CASSQAGGNEQFF. CDR3 sequence (DNA): TGTGCCAGCAGCCAAGCCGGGGGGAATGAGCAGTTCTTC.

This clonotype came up many times. The rearrangement joins TRBV20-1 to TRBJ2-1, with D hard to call. CDR1 and CDR2 from the germline V gene are DFQATT and SNEGSKA (reference sequence). The CDR3 extends over 13 amino acids. The V end lost 4 bases, the J end lost 8 bases, and 15 bases lay between the germline ends. DNA for the CDR3: TGCAGTGCTATGGCACCACCTCGGGATGAGCAGTTCTTC. Translating it yields CSAMAPPRDEQFF.

There are many counts of this clonotype. This sequence joins TRBV12-3 or TRBV12-4 and TRBJ1-2; no clear D gene. V was shortened by 3 bases and J by 4 bases, with 12 bases between the two germline ends. CDR3 size: 14 residues. The CDR3 reads CASSLEPSSYGYTF. CDR3 bases: TGTGCCAGCAGTTTGGAGCCCAGTAGCTATGGCTACACCTTC.

This clonotype showed up just once. It is likely a read error, because the conserved phenylalanine at the end of the CDR3 is missing. Because the CDR3's place on the DNA is in doubt, the DNA is left out and the CDR3 is given as listed by TCRdb. The rearrangement links TRBV20-1 to TRBJ1-2. CDR1 and CDR2 from the germline V gene are DFQATT and SNEGSKA (reference sequence). The CDR3 is 15 residues long, counting both termini. CDR3 amino acids: CSARTFIVIRVENTV.

This clonotype appeared many times. CDR3 amino acids: CASRRGLADEQYF. The CDR3 coding sequence is TGTGCCAGCAGAAGGGGACTAGCGGACGAGCAGTACTTC. The rearrangement joins TRBV12-3 or TRBV12-4 to TRBJ2-7; 11 positions agree with TRBD2. The CDR3 extends over 13 amino acids. Trimming at V came to 6 bases and at J to 5 bases, leaving 3 bases not matched to a gene.

This clonotype appeared many times. This rearrangement joins TRBV3-1 to TRBJ1-6; tentative D call: TRBD1 (5 bases). With 5 bases removed from V and 6 bases from J, the gap between germline ends came to 14 bases. Germline CDR1 and CDR2: LGHDT and YNNKEL (reference sequence). The CDR3 extends over 15 amino acids. CDR3 region: CASSLGTDINSPLHF. CDR3 nucleotide sequence: TGTGCCAGCAGCTTAGGGACCGACATTAATTCACCCCTCCACTTT.

In its sample, this clonotype was seen many times. The chain joins TRBV18 to TRBJ2-7; D is perhaps TRBD1 or TRBD2 (5 bases each). The CDR3 runs 16 residues. Germline V CDR1 and CDR2: KGHSH, LQKENI. With 1 base removed from V and 6 bases from J, the gap between germline ends came to 19 bases. Here the CDR3 DNA reads TGTGCCAGCTCACCACTAGCAGGGATGGCCGGGGTCGAGCAGTACTTC. It yields the protein CASSPLAGMAGVEQYF.